Sequencing of this TCR beta chain was carried out in a study of T cells in severe cutaneous drug reactions. CDR3 length: 15 amino acids. The germline gives CDR1 SGDLS, CDR2 YYNGEE. The donors had carbamazepine-induced Stevens-Johnson syndrome or toxic epidermal necrolysis. CBZ-SJS/TEN patients of Han Chinese (roughly five) and European (about 6) origin supplied blood. TCR subtype-specific primers in iRepertoire multiplex PCR prepared libraries for bulk and single-cell sequencing. TCRdb reanalyzed the multiplex PCR reads, giving one entry per CDR3 protein sequence and no DNA. In total, the table holds tens of thousands of distinct CDR3 sequences.

J is TRBJ2-7 and V is TRBV9; TCRdb selects TRBD1, and the lack of DNA leaves this call unchecked. Sequencing was carried out using PBMCs. This TCR was recovered from a human donor with toxic epidermal necrolysis, a severe cutaneous drug reaction. The CDR3 sequence is CASSANPGTQGEQYF.